Below, 5 T cell receptor beta chains from the same sample are listed, as sequenced in a study of T cell responses to AZD1222 COVID-19 vaccine. Libraries were prepared by immunoSEQ multiplex PCR; TCRdb keeps only in-frame clonotypes and omits some of them. The sample shows more than 120,000 clones, approximately 91% of them seen only once. The specimen was peripheral blood, collected 28 days after the second dose of the MenACWY control vaccine. The receptor source for this set is an adult who received the MenACWY meningococcal vaccine as a control.

The V call is TRBV2, the J call TRBJ2-1, with TRBD1 matching 10 bases. Trimming removed 5 bases from V and 6 bases from J; junction bases left unmatched: 7. The CDR3 runs 15 residues. The germline V gene encodes CDR1 SNHLY and CDR2 FYNNEI. CDR3 in amino acids: CASSLSGTGVNEQFF. The CDR3 DNA sequence: TGTGCCAGCAGTCTATCCGGGACAGGGGTCAATGAGCAGTTCTTC.

This clone showed up just once. The V gene is TRBV7-2, the J gene TRBJ2-2, with 9 bases identical to TRBD2. The CDR3 runs to 16 residues. V dropped 5 bases and J dropped 0; count of bases not matched to a gene: 4. The germline V gene has CDR1 SGHTA and CDR2 FQGNSA. For the CDR3, the DNA is TGTGCCAGCAGCCGTTCTAGCGGGGCGAACACCGGGGAGCTGTTTTTT. Translated, it gives CASSRSSGANTGELFF.

The chain is built from TRBV3-1 (or the pseudogene TRBV3-2) and TRBJ2-1; 10 nucleotides align to TRBD2. The CDR3 runs 15 residues. The germline CDR1 and CDR2 sequences are LGHDT and YNNKEL (reference sequence). The V gene end was trimmed by 1 base and the J gene end by 9 bases; junction bases not matched to a gene: 6. The CDR3 protein is CASSQVSGRAGEQFF. CDR3 coding DNA: TGTGCCAGCAGCCAAGTGAGCGGGAGGGCCGGTGAGCAGTTCTTC.

The chain couples TRBV4-3 to TRBJ1-1, with 9 bases that match TRBD1. CDR3 length: 15 amino acids. With V trimmed by 1 base and J by 0 bases, 0 bases remained unmatched. Germline assignment: CDR1 LGHNA and CDR2 YSLEER. The DNA for the CDR3 is TGCGCCAGCAGCCAAGGGGACAGGGTGAACACTGAAGCTTTCTTT. Translated: CASSQGDRVNTEAFF.

The chain has TRBV19 and TRBJ2-5; TRBD2 agrees at 7 bases. The J segment lost 3 bases and the V segment lost 5 bases, leaving 12 bases of the junction unmatched. In germline, CDR1 is LNHDA, CDR2 SQIVND (reference sequence). This CDR3 spans 16 amino acids. This CDR3 reads CASSLAAGRKKETQYF. The CDR3 nucleotides are TGTGCCAGTAGTCTCGCCGCCGGGAGGAAGAAAGAGACCCAGTACTTC. Full variable domain (missing parts from reference TRBV19 and TRBJ2-5): DGGITQSPKYLFRKEGQNVTLSCEQNLNHDAMYWYRQDPGQGLRLIYYSQIVNDFQKGDIAEGYSVSREKKESFPLTVTSAQKNPTAFYLCASSLAAGRKKETQYFGPGTRLLVL.